At least ten counts were recorded for the clone carrying this T cell receptor beta chain. Its antigen is unidentified. This sample stems from a study of identical twins. General observations from the study: Memory repertoires showed no such pattern, whereas abundant cord blood beta clonotypes carried fewer insertions.

One entry per CDR3 protein results from TCRdb running MiXCR on the 5' RACE reads. The data hold 600,000 to 700,000 distinct CDR3 sequences, with around 20% observed a single time. Trimming shortened V by 0 bases and J by 2 bases, and 8 bases separated the two germline ends. The CDR3 is made up of 14 amino acids. Germline V CDR1 and CDR2: LGHNA, YSLEER. This sample also appeared in a second study, on T cells expressing NK-cell markers. That report notes: With an anti-gamma-delta TCR antibody, sorting in several experiments was kept to alpha-beta TCR T cells. Whether expanded NKG2C+ T cell clones were HCMV-specific remained unclear.

The origin of this receptor is a woman aged 18-35 years in good health. The sequencing sample was made of PBMCs. The V and J genes are TRBV4-3 and TRBJ2-7; a weak D match, TRBD2 (5 bases). CDR3: CASSQEEGPYEQYF. CDR3 DNA: TGCGCCAGCAGCCAAGAAGAGGGCCCCTACGAGCAGTACTTC.